What follows describes a single T cell receptor (beta chain). Per the germline V gene, CDR1 is SGHTA and CDR2 is FQGNSA. The CDR3 is 14 amino acids. V shed 1 base and J shed 4 bases, with 8 bases lying between them. The data were obtained in a study of vaccination and CD4 T cells after COVID-19. About the study: Convalescent donors totaled six males and four females, including two who were Hispanic. Participants got two doses of BNT162b2 or mRNA-1273 vaccine. Post-vaccine sample collection happened at a median of approximately 70 days after dose two, ranging 14 to 241. Sampling occurred at day 14 and days 161 to 241 post-vaccination in three convalescent patients.

Time point here: late sampling 161 to 241 days after vaccination in three convalescent patients. Via MiXCR, TCRdb re-called the PCR reads, giving one row per CDR3 protein. The table lists about 39,000 distinct CDR3 sequences, under 45% of them singletons. This sequence originates from a human donor who had recovered from COVID-19. This specimen was CD4+ T cells from blood, taken about 7 months after SARS-CoV-2 vaccination. The chain recombines TRBV7-2 with TRBJ2-1, with a possible D match to TRBD1 (6 bases). The CDR3 reads CASSLVRGYNEQFF. CDR3 bases: TGTGCCAGCAGCTTAGTGAGGGGGTACAATGAGCAGTTCTTC.